Here is one T cell receptor beta chain with its context. Its antigen is as yet unknown. The data were obtained in a study of cytomegalovirus exposure and HLA in healthy donors. Findings and caveats of the study: Specific recognition of CMV antigens was confirmed in vitro for three chains (all CMV-associated). The study listed some 160 cytomegalovirus-associated TCR beta chains. High sensitivity and specificity were reportedly achieved when the classifier diagnosed cytomegalovirus status.

Generated by immunoSEQ multiplex PCR, the TCRdb table keeps only in-frame clones and is missing some. The sample lists 250,000 to 400,000 clones, approximately 86% occurring once. The CDR3 extends over 12 amino acids. V was pared by 6 bases and J by 5 bases, with 11 bases between. Germline assignment: CDR1 SGHRS and CDR2 YFSETQ. Input material: PBMCs. The TCR comes from a man aged 30 to 39 in good health and CMV-seronegative. The chain couples TRBV5-1 to TRBJ1-1, with D maybe TRBD1 (6 bases). The CDR3 reads CASIGTSTEAFF. The CDR3 DNA reads as TGCGCCAGCATCGGGACATCTACTGAAGCTTTCTTT.